The TCR beta chain described here comes from a study of a mutant IDH1 vaccine in newly diagnosed glioma. Study in general: Previous care, which was radiotherapy, temozolomide, or both, most often involved both.

Germline lookup yields CDR1 MDHEN and CDR2 SYDVKM. There are 14 residues in the CDR3. The trim removed 8 bases at V and 7 bases at J, leaving 13 bases unmatched. Sequencing was performed with immunoSEQ multiplex PCR; in TCRdb, only in-frame clones are kept and a portion is missing. The sample contains tens of thousands of clones, approximately 84% of which appear only once. A word on this clone: What it binds is unknown.

The sample's time point: week 47, end of study. In the vaccine, a single dose held 300 ug of the mutant IDH1 20-mer peptide, along with topical imiquimod. The sequence derives from a woman in her 30s with glioma. Some clones in this sample may be carry-over from other donors' samples. The rearrangement uses TRBV28 and TRBJ1-2; 7 bases align to TRBD1. The source was PBMCs, collected from a glioma patient whose treatment included an IDH1 peptide vaccine. The CDR3 DNA reads as TGTGCCAGCGACGAGACAGGGCTTGGTCGTGGCTACACCTTC. This translates into CASDETGLGRGYTF.